This passage covers 2 T cell receptor beta chains from one sample sequenced in a study of Ad26.COV2.S vaccination and SARS-CoV-2 variants. The assay was immunoSEQ multiplex PCR, and TCRdb's table has in-frame clones only and misses some. The data hold roughly 140,000 clones, with roughly 88% observed a single time. Sequenced material: peripheral blood, taken after recovery from COVID-19. Receptor source: a human donor who had recovered from COVID-19.

The genes are TRBV4-1 and TRBJ2-5, with a weak D call TRBD2 (6 bases). The germline CDR1 and CDR2 sequences are MGHRA and YSYEKL. Trimming took off 3 bases at V and 3 bases at J, with 23 bases between the two ends. CDR3 length: 18 amino acids. CDR3 nucleotide sequence: TGCGCCAGCAGCCATCATATTACGGGGGACCCCCTTAAAGAGACCCAGTACTTC. The encoded protein is CASSHHITGDPLKETQYF.

The chain is built from TRBV5-6 and TRBJ1-2; possible D gene TRBD1, 6 bases. CDR3 length: 15 amino acids. V lost 4 bases to trimming and J lost 3 bases, with 16 bases between them. Germline V gene data show CDR1 as SGHDT and CDR2 as YYEEEE. The DNA of the CDR3 is TGTGCCAGCAGCCCTTGGGGAGGGGGGTACTATGGCTACACCTTC. Protein sequence: CASSPWGGGYYGYTF.